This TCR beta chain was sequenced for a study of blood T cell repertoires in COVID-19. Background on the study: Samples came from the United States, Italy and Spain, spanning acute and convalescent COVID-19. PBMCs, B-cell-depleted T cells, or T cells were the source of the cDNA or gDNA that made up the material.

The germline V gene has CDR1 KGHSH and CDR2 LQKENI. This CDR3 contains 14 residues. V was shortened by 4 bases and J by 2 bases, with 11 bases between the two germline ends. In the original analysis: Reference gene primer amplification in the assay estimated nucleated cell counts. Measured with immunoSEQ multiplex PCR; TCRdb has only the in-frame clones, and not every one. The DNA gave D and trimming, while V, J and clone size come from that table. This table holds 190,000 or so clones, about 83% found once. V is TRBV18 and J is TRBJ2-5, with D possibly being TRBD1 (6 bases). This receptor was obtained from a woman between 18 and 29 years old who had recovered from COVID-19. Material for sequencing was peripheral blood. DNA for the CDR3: TGTGCCAGCTCACTATCACAGGGACAAGAGACCCAGTACTTC. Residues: CASSLSQGQETQYF.